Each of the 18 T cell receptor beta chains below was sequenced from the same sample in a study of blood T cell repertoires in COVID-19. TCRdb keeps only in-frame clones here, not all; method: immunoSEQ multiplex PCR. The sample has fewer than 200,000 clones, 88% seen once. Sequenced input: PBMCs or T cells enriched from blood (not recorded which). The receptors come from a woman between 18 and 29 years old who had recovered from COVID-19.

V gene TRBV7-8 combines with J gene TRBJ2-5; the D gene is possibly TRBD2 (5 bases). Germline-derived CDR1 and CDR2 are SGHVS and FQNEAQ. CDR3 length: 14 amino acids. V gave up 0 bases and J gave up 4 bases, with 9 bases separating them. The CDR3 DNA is TGTGCCAGCAGCTTAGCGATTGCGGGAGAGACCCAGTACTTC. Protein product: CASSLAIAGETQYF.

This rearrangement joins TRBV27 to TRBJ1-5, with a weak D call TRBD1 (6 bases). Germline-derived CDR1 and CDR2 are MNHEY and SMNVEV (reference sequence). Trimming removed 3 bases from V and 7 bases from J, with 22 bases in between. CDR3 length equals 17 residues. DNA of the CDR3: TGTGCCAGCAGTTTGTCCGCAACTACAGGGTTTAACCAGCCCCAGCATTTT. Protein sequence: CASSLSATTGFNQPQHF.

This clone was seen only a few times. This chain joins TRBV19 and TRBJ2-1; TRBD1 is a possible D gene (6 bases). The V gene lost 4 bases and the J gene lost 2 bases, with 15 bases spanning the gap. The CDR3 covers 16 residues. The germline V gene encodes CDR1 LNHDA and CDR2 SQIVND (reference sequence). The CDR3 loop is CASSTIQGNPYNEQFF. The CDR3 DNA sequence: TGTGCCAGTAGTACCATCCAGGGGAATCCCTACAATGAGCAGTTCTTC.

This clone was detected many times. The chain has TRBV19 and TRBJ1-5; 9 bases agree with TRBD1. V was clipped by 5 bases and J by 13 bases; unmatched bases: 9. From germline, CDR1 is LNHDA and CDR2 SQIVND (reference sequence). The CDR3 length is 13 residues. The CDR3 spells CASSATGGVFQHF. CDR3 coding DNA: TGTGCCAGTAGTGCTACAGGGGGCGTGTTTCAGCATTTT.

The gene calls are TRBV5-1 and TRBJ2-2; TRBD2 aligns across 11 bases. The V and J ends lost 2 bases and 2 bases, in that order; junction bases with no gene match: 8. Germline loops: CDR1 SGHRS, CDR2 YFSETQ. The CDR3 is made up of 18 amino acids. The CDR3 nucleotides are TGCGCCAGCAGCTTCACACCGGGACTAGCGGCTAACACCGGGGAGCTGTTTTTT. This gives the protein CASSFTPGLAANTGELFF.

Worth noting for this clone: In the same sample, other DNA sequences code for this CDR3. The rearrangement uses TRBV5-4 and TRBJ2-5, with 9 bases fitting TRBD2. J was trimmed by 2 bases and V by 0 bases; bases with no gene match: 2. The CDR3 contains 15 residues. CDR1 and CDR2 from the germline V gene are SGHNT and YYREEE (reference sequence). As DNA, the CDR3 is TGTGCCAGCAGCTTGGGACTAGCGGCACAAGAGACCCAGTACTTC. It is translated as CASSLGLAAQETQYF.

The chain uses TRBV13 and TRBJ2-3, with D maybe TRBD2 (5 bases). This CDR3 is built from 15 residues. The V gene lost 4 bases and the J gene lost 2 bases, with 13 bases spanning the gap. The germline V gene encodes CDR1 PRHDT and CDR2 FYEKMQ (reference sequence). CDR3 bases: TGTGCCAGCAGCTCTCGGGCTAGCAACACAGATACGCAGTATTTT. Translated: CASSSRASNTDTQYF.

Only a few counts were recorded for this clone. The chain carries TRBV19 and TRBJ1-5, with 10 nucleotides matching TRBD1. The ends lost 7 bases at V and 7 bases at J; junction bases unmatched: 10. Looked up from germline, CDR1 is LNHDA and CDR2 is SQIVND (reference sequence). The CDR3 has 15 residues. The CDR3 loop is CASTKGTGDGQPQHF. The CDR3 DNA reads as TGTGCCAGTACCAAGGGGACAGGGGATGGGCAGCCCCAGCATTTT.

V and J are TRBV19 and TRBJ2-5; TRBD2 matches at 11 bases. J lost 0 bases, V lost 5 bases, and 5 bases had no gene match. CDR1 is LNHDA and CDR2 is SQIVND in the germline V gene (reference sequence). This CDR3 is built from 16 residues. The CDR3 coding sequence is TGTGCCAGTAGTCCCGGGACTAGCGGCTACCAAGAGACCCAGTACTTC. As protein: CASSPGTSGYQETQYF.

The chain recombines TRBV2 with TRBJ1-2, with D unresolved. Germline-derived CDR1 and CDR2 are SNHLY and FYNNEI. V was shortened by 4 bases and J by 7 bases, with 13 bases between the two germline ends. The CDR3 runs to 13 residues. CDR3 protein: CASSGAGGSGYTF. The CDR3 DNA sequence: TGTGCCAGCAGTGGGGCCGGAGGATCTGGCTACACCTTC.

This CDR3 reads CASSPGASYEQYF. The CDR3 DNA reads TGTGCCAGCTCACCGGGGGCGAGCTACGAGCAGTACTTC. The chain carries TRBV18 and TRBJ2-7, with D perhaps TRBD1 (6 bases). The CDR3 is 13 amino acids. V dropped 3 bases and J dropped 3 bases, with 9 bases sitting between them. The germline V gene encodes CDR1 KGHSH and CDR2 LQKENI. The full variable domain, rest sourced from reference TRBV18 and TRBJ2-7, is NAGVMQNPRHLVRRRGQEARLRCSPMKGHSHVYWYRQLPEEGLKFMVYLQKENIIDESGMPKERFSAEFPKEGPSILRIQQVVRGDSAAYFCASSPGASYEQYFGPGTRLTVT.

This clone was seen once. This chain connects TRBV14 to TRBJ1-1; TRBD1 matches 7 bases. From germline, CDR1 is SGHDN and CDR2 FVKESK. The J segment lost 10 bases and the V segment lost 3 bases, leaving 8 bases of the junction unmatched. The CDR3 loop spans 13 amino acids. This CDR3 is CASSHSDRVLAFF. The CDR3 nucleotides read TGTGCCAGCAGCCATTCCGACAGGGTTCTAGCTTTCTTT. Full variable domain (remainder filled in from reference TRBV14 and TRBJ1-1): EAGVTQFPSHSVIEKGQTVTLRCDPISGHDNLYWYRRVMGKEIKFLLHFVKESKQDESGMPNNRFLAERTGGTYSTLKVQPAELEDSGVYFCASSHSDRVLAFFGQGTRLTVV.

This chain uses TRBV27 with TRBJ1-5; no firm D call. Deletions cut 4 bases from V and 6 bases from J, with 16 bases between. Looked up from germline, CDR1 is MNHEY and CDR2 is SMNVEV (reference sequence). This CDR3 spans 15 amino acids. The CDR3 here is CASSSERVGSQPQHF. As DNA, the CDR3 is TGTGCCAGCAGTTCCGAGAGGGTGGGAAGTCAGCCCCAGCATTTT.

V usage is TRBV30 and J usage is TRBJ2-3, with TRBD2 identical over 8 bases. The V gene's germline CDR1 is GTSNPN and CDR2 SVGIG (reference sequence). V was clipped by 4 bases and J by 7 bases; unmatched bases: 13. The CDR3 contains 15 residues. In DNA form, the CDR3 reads TGTGCCTGGACTCCGCCCCCGGGACTAGGTTATACGCAGTATTTT. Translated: CAWTPPPGLGYTQYF.

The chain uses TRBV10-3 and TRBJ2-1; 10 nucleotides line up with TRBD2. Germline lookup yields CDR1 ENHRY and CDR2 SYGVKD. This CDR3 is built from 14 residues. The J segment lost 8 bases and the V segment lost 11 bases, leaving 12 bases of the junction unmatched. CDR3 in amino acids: CAVQGSAGGYEQFF. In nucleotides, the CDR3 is TGTGCCGTCCAGGGTTCAGCGGGAGGGTATGAGCAGTTCTTC.

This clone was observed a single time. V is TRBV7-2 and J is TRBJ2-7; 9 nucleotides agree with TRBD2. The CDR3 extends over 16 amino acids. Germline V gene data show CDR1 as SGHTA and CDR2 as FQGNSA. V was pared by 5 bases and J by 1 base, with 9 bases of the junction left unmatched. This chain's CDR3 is CASSHDLAGSSYEQYF. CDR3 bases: TGTGCCAGCAGCCATGACCTAGCGGGGTCATCCTACGAGCAGTACTTC.

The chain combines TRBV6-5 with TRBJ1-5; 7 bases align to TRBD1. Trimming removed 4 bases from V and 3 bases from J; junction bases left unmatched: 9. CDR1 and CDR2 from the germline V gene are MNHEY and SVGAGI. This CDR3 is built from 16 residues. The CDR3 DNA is TGTGCCAGCAGTTCCCTCGAGGGGGCAGACAATCAGCCCCAGCATTTT. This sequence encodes CASSSLEGADNQPQHF.

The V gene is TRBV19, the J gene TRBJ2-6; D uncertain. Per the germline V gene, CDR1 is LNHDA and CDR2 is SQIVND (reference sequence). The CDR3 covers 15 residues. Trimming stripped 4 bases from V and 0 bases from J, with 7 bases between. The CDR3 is CASSRADSGANVLTF. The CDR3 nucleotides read TGTGCCAGTAGTAGGGCAGACTCTGGGGCCAACGTCCTGACTTTC.